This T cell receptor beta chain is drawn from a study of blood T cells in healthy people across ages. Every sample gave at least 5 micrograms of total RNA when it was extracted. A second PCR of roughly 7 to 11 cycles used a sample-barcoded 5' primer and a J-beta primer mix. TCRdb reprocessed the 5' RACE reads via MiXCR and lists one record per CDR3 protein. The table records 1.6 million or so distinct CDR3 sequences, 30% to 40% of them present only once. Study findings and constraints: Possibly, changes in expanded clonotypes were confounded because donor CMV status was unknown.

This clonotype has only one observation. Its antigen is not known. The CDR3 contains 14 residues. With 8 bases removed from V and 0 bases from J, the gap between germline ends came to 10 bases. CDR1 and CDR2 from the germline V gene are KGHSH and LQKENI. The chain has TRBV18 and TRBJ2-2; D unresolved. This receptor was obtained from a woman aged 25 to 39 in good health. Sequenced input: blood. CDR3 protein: CASRVGANTGELFF. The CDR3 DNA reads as TGTGCCAGCCGAGTAGGAGCGAACACCGGGGAGCTGTTTTTT.